This TCR beta chain emerged from a study of blood T cell repertoires in COVID-19. The method was immunoSEQ multiplex PCR; TCRdb's version includes in-frame clones alone and lacks a portion of them. The table lists around 140,000 clones, 87% of them singletons. With V trimmed by 7 bases and J by 8 bases, 15 bases remained unmatched. The CDR3 sequence is 16 residues long. CDR1 is LGHNA, CDR2 YNFKEQ, per germline. The origin of this receptor is a man over 45 with active COVID-19. V and J are TRBV4-2 and TRBJ2-1; 9 bases align to TRBD2. The sample taken for sequencing was peripheral blood. The CDR3 loop is CASTFGSSGGTDEQFF. CDR3 DNA: TGTGCCAGCACCTTCGGGAGTAGCGGGGGCACCGATGAGCAGTTCTTC.